Listed here is a single T cell receptor beta chain. These data originate in a study of T cells in Graves' hyperthyroidism and ophthalmopathy. This CDR3 is 14 amino acids long. CDR1 and CDR2 from the germline V gene are SGHRS and YFSETQ. The V and J ends lost 4 bases and 2 bases respectively, with 7 bases between them. Researchers took RNA transcripts and amplified the TCR beta CDR3 regions from them. HTBI primers were the set used in a first-round RT-PCR of the TCR CDR3. TCRdb reanalysed the multiplex PCR reads using MiXCR and keeps one entry per CDR3 protein. The sample includes over 700,000 distinct CDR3 sequences, 30% to 40% of them seen just once.

The sample consisted of blood. The chain couples TRBV5-1 to TRBJ2-6; possible D gene TRBD1, 5 bases. The clonotype originates from a woman aged 40 to 49 with Graves' hyperthyroidism. CDR3 residues: CASSLTAGANVLTF. In DNA form, the CDR3 reads TGCGCCAGCAGCCTGACAGCTGGGGCCAACGTCCTGACTTTC.